The clone carrying this TCR beta chain came up many times. The source of the sample is a study of CD8 T cells in ankylosing spondylitis. Libraries for TCR beta were made by quantitative 5'-RACE with molecular barcodes. TCRdb called the 5' RACE reads again in MiXCR, with one record for every CDR3 protein. This table has about 64,000 distinct CDR3 sequences, 6.2% appearing once. This CDR3 has 15 amino acids. The chain is built from TRBV21-1 and TRBJ2-7; the tabulated D call, TRBD1, remains unverified against the DNA. TRBV21-1 is a documented pseudogene. This sequence originates from a male donor with ankylosing spondylitis. The material sequenced was synovial fluid, either unsorted or a sorted T cell fraction (not recorded which). CDR3: CASSPRGGNSYEQYF. The CDR3 nucleotides read TGTGCCAGCAGCCCACGGGGGGGTAACTCCTACGAGCAGTACTTC.